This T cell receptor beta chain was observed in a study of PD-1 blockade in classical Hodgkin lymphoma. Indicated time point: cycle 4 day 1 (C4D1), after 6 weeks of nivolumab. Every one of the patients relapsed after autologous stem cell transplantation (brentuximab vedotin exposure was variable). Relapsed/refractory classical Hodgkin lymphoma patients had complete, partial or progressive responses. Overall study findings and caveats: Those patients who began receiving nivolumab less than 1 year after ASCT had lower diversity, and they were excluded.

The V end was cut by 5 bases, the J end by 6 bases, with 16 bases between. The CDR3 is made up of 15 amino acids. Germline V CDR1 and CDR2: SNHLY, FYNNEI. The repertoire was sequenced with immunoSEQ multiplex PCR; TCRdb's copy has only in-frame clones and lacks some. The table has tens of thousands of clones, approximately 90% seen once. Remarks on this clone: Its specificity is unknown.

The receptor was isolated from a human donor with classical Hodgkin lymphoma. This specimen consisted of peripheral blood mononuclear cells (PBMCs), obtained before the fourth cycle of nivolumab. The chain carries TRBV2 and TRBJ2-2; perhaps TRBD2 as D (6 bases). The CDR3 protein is CASSPGRRASGELFF. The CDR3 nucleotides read TGTGCCAGCAGTCCGGGGAGGCGGGCGTCCGGGGAGCTGTTTTTT.